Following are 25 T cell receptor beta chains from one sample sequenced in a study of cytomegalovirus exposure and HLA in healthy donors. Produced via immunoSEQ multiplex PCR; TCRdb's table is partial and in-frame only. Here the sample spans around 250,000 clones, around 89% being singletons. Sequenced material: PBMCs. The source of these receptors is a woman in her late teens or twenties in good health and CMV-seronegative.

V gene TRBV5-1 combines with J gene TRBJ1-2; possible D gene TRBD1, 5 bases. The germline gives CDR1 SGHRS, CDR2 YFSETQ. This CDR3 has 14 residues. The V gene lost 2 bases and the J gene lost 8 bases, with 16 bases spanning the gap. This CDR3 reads CASSFRQPSGGYTF. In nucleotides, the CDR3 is TGCGCCAGCAGCTTTCGACAGCCCTCGGGCGGCTACACCTTC.

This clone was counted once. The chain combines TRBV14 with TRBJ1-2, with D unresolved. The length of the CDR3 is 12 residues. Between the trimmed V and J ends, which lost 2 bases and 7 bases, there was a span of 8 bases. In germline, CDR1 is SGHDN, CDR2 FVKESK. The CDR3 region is CASSQQGLGYTF. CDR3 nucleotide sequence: TGTGCCAGCAGCCAACAAGGACTTGGCTACACCTTC.

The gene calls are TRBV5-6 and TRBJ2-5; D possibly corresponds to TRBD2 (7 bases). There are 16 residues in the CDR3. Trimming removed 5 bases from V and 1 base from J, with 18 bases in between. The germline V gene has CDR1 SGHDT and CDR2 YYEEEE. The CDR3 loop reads CASSPDRGGRQETQYF. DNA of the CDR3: TGTGCCAGCAGTCCCGATAGGGGGGGTCGCCAAGAGACCCAGTACTTC.

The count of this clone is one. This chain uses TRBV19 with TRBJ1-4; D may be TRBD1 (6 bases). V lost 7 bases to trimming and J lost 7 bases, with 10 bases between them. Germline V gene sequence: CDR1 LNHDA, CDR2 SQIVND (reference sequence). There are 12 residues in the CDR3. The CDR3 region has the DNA TGTGCCAGTACAACAGGGTTTGAAAAACTGTTTTTT. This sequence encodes CASTTGFEKLFF.

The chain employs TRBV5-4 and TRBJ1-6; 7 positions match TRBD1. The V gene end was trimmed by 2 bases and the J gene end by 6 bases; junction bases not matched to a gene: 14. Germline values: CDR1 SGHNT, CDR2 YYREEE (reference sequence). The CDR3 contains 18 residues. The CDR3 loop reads CASSLNRGRSPSNSPLHF. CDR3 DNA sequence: TGTGCCAGCAGCTTAAACAGGGGTCGTTCCCCCAGTAATTCACCCCTCCACTTT. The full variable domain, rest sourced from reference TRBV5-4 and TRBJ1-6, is ETGVTQSPTHLIKTRGQQVTLRCSSQSGHNTVSWYQQALGQGPQFIFQYYREEENGRGNFPPRFSGLQFPNYSSELNVNALELDDSALYLCASSLNRGRSPSNSPLHFGNGTRLTVT.

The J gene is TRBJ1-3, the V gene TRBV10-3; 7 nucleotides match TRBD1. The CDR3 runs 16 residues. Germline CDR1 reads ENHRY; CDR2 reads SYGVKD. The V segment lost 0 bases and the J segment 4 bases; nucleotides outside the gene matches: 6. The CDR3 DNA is TGTGCCATCAGTGAGTCAATAGGGGGCACCGGAAACACCATATATTTT. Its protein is CAISESIGGTGNTIYF.

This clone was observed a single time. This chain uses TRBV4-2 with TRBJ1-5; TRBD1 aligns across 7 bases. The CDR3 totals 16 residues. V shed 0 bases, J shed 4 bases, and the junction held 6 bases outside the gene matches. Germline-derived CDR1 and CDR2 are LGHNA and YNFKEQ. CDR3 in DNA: TGTGCCAGCAGCCAAGAAGTCGGGACAGCGAATCAGCCCCAGCATTTT. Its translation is CASSQEVGTANQPQHF.

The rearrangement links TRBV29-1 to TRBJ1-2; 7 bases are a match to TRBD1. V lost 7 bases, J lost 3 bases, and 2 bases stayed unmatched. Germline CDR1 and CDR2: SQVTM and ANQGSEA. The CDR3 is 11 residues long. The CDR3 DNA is TGCAGCGGTGGGACAGACTATGGCTACACCTTC. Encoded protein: CSGGTDYGYTF.

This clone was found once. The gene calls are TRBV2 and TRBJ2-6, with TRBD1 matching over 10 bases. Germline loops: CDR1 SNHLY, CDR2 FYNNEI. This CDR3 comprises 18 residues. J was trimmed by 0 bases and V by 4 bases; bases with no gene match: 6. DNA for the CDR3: TGTGCCAGCAGTGTGACAGGGGGCGGTCTCTCTGGGGCCAACGTCCTGACTTTC. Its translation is CASSVTGGGLSGANVLTF.

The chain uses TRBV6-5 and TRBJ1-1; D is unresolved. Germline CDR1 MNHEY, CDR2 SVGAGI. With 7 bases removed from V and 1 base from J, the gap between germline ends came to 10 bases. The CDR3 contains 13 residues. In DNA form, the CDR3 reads TGTGCCAGCAATCGGGAGTGGAACACTGAAGCTTTCTTT. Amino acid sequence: CASNREWNTEAFF.

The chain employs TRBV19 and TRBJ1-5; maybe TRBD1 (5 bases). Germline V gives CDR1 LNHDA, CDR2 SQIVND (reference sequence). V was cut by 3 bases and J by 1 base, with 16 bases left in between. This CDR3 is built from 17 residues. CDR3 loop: CASSMGLGFESNQPQHF. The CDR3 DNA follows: TGTGCCAGTAGTATGGGGCTCGGGTTCGAAAGCAATCAGCCCCAGCATTTT.

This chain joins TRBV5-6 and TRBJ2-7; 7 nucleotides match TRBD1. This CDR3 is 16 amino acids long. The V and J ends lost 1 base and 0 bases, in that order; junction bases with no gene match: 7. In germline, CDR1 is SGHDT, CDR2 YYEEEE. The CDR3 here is CASSLSLGGSSYEQYV. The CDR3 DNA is TGTGCCAGCAGCTTGAGCCTAGGGGGCAGCTCCTACGAGCAGTACGTC.

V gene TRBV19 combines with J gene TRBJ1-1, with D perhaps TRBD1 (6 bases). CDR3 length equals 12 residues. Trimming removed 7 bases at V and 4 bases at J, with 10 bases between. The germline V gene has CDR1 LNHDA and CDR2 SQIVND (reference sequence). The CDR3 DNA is TGTGCCAGTATTTTCAGGGGCACTGAAGCTTTCTTT. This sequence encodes CASIFRGTEAFF.

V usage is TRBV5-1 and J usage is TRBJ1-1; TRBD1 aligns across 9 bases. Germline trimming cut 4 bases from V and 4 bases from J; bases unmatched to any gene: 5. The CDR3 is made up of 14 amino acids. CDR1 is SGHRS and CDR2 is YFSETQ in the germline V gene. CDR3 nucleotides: TGCGCCAGCAGCGTAACAGGGGGCATCACTGAAGCTTTCTTT. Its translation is CASSVTGGITEAFF.

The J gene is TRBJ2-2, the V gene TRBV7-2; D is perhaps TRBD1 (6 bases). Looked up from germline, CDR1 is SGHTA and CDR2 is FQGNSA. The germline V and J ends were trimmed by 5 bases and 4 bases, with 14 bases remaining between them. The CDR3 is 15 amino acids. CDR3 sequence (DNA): TGTGCCAGCAGCGGCAGGGGAAGGTTCACCGGGGAGCTGTTTTTT. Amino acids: CASSGRGRFTGELFF. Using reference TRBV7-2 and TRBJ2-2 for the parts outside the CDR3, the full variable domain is GAGVSQSPSNKVTEKGKDVELRCDPISGHTALYWYRQSLGQGLEFLIYFQGNSAPDKSGLPSDRFSAERTGGSVSTLTIQRTQQEDSAVYLCASSGRGRFTGELFFGEGSRLTVL.

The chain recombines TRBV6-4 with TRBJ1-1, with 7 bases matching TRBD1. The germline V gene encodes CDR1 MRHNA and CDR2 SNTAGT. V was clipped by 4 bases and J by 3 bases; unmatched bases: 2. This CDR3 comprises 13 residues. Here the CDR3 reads CASSATGDTEAFF. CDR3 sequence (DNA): TGTGCCAGCAGTGCCACAGGGGACACTGAAGCTTTCTTT.

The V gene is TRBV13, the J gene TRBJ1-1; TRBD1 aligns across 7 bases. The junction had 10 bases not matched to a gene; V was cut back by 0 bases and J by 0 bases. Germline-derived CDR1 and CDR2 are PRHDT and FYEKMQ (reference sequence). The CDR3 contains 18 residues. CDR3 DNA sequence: TGTGCCAGCAGCTTAGGACAGGGGTGGACTCTACTGAACACTGAAGCTTTCTTT. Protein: CASSLGQGWTLLNTEAFF.

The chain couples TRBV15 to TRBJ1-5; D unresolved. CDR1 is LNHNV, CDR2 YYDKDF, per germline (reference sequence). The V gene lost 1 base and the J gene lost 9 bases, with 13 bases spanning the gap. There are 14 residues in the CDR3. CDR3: CATSRAGRKWPQHF. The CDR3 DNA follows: TGTGCCACCAGCAGAGCGGGGAGAAAGTGGCCCCAGCATTTT.

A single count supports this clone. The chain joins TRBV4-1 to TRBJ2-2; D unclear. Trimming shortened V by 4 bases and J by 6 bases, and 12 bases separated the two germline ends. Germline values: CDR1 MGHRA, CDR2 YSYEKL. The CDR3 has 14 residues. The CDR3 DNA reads TGCGCCAGCAGCCCACGCCCAGTTTCCGGGGAGCTGTTTTTT. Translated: CASSPRPVSGELFF.

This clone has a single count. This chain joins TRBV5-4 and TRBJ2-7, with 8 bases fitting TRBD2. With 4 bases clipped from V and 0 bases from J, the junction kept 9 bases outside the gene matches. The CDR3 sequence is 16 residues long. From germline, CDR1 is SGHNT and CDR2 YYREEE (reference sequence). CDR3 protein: CASSAGGGTNSYEQYV. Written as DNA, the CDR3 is TGTGCCAGCAGCGCAGGCGGGGGGACTAACTCCTACGAGCAGTACGTC.

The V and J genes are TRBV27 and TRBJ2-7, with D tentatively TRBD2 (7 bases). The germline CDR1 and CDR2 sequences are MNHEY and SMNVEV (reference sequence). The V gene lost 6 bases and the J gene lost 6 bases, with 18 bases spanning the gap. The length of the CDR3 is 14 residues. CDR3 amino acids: CASSLRGAPFEQYF. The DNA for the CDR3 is TGTGCCAGCAGCCTCCGGGGGGCCCCCTTCGAGCAGTACTTC.

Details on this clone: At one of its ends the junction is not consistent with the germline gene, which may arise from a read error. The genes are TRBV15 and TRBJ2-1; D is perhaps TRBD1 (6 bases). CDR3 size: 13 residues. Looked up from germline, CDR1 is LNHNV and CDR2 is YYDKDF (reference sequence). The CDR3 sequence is CATSTDSSNGQFF. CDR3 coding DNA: TGTGCCACCAGCACGGACAGTTCCAATGGGCAGTTCTTC.

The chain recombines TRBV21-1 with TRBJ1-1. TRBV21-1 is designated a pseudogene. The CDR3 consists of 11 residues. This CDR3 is CASGIFSEAFF. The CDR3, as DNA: TGTGCCAGCGGCATATTTTCCGAAGCTTTCTTT.

CDR3 sequence reads: CASSYRDREGEKLFF. The DNA of the CDR3 is TGTGCCAGCAGTTACCGGGACAGGGAGGGTGAAAAACTGTTTTTT. The V call is TRBV28, the J call TRBJ1-4; 9 bases are a match to TRBD1. The trim removed 4 bases at V and 7 bases at J, leaving 7 bases unmatched. Germline V CDR1 and CDR2: MDHEN, SYDVKM. The CDR3 is made up of 15 amino acids.

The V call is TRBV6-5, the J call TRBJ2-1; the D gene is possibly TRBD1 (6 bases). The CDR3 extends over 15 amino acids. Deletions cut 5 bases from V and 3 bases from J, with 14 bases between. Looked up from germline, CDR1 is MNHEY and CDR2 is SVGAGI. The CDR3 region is CASSSTGTYYNEQFF. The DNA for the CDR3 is TGTGCCAGCAGTAGCACAGGGACCTACTACAATGAGCAGTTCTTC.